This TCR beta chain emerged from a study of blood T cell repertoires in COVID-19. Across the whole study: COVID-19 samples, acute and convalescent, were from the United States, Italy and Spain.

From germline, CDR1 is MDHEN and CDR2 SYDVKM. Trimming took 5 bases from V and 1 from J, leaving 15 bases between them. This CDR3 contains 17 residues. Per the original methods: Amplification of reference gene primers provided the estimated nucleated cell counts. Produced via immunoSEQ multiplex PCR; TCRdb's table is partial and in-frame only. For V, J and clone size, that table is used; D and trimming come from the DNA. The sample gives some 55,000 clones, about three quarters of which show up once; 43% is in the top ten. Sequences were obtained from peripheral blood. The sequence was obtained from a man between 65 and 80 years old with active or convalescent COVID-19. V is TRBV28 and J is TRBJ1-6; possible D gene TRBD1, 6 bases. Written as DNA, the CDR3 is TGTGCCAGCAGTAAAGGGGGTTACGAGTCCTATAATTCACCCCTCCACTTT. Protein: CASSKGGYESYNSPLHF. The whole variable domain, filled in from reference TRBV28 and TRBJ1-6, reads DVKVTQSSRYLVKRTGEKVFLECVQDMDHENMFWYRQDPGLGLRLIYFSYDVKMKEKGDIPEGYSVSREKKERFSLILESASTNQTSMYLCASSKGGYESYNSPLHFGNGTRLTVT.